The 16 T cell receptor beta chains below all came from one sample that was sequenced in a study of identifying expanded T cells in peripheral blood. Measured with immunoSEQ multiplex PCR; TCRdb has only the in-frame clones, and not every one. The repertoire consists of tens of thousands of clones, with around 87% occurring once and the leading ten covering roughly 5%. The sample was blood. Every receptor here comes from a person between 18 and 69 years old in good health.

The CDR3 reads CARPGRAENYTDTQYF. The CDR3 DNA reads as TGTGCCCGCCCGGGCAGGGCAGAGAATTACACAGATACGCAGTATTTT. This chain joins TRBV19 and TRBJ2-3; a possible D gene is TRBD1 (5 bases). V was cut by 11 bases and J by 2 bases, with 23 bases left in between. This CDR3 is 16 amino acids long. Looked up from germline, CDR1 is LNHDA and CDR2 is SQIVND (reference sequence).

This chain links TRBV5-1 with TRBJ2-7; possible D gene TRBD2, 5 bases. Deletions cut 2 bases from V and 0 bases from J, with 9 bases between. Germline V gene sequence: CDR1 SGHRS, CDR2 YFSETQ. The length of the CDR3 is 14 residues. This chain's CDR3 is CASSFVGSSYEQYF. The CDR3 region has the DNA TGCGCCAGCAGCTTTGTAGGGAGCTCCTACGAGCAGTACTTC. The full variable domain, with the rest looked up from reference TRBV5-1 and TRBJ2-7, is KAGVTQTPRYLIKTRGQQVTLSCSPISGHRSVSWYQQTPGQGLQFLFEYFSETQRNKGNFPGRFSGRQFSNSRSEMNVSTLELGDSALYLCASSFVGSSYEQYFGPGTRLTVT.

This chain connects TRBV5-1 to TRBJ2-7; D unclear. CDR3 length: 13 residues. Trimming removed 1 base at V and 1 base at J, with 6 bases between. Germline V gene data show CDR1 as SGHRS and CDR2 as YFSETQ. The CDR3 is CASSLRQSYEQYF. For the CDR3, the DNA is TGCGCCAGCAGCTTGAGGCAGTCCTACGAGCAGTACTTC.

The rearrangement uses TRBV18 and TRBJ2-1; TRBD2 agrees at 8 bases. The junction had 0 bases not matched to a gene; V was cut back by 4 bases and J by 7 bases. CDR3 size: 12 residues. CDR1 and CDR2 (germline): KGHSH, LQKENI. CDR3 loop: CASSQRENEQFF. CDR3 bases: TGTGCCAGCTCACAGCGGGAGAATGAGCAGTTCTTC.

The V and J genes are TRBV19 and TRBJ2-2; no clear D. Trimming pared 1 base from V and 2 bases from J, leaving 8 bases between. The CDR3 is made up of 15 amino acids. Germline V gives CDR1 LNHDA, CDR2 SQIVND (reference sequence). The CDR3 protein is CASSIVLSNTGELFF. The CDR3 bases are TGTGCCAGTAGTATAGTACTGAGCAACACCGGGGAGCTGTTTTTT.

The rearrangement uses TRBV13 and TRBJ1-1, with D unclear. Germline CDR1 is PRHDT and CDR2 is FYEKMQ (reference sequence). This CDR3 comprises 15 residues. V was clipped by 0 bases and J by 0 bases, with 8 bases between them. CDR3 coding DNA: TGTGCCAGCAGCTTAGGGGCAGGAGTGAACACTGAAGCTTTCTTT. Protein sequence: CASSLGAGVNTEAFF.

The rearrangement uses TRBV4-1 and TRBJ2-1, with D hard to call. Germline assignment: CDR1 MGHRA and CDR2 YSYEKL. V dropped 2 bases and J dropped 8 bases, with 16 bases sitting between them. The length of the CDR3 is 15 residues. CDR3 amino acids: CASSQTWSFSHEQFF. CDR3 nucleotides: TGCGCCAGCAGCCAAACCTGGTCCTTCAGCCATGAGCAGTTCTTC.

The chain employs TRBV28 and TRBJ1-2, with a weak D call TRBD1 (6 bases). The germline gives CDR1 MDHEN, CDR2 SYDVKM. The CDR3 totals 15 residues. The ends were cut back, 2 bases at V and 3 bases at J, with 13 bases in the middle. DNA for the CDR3: TGTGCCAGCAGTTTACAGGGGCTTCTTGACTATGGCTACACCTTC. Amino acids: CASSLQGLLDYGYTF.

The rearrangement joins TRBV6-5 to TRBJ2-5; 9 bases agree with TRBD2. V was clipped by 0 bases and J by 4 bases; unmatched bases: 3. The CDR3 runs 15 residues. Per germline, CDR1 MNHEY and CDR2 SVGAGI. CDR3 in DNA: TGTGCCAGCAGTTACTCTGCGGGGGGGCGAGAGACCCAGTACTTC. Translating gives CASSYSAGGRETQYF.

CDR3 coding DNA: TGTGCCAGCAGCTTGACATCAGCAGGGCGTTTCACCGGGGAGCTGTTTTTT. Translating gives CASSLTSAGRFTGELFF. The V call is TRBV5-5, the J call TRBJ2-2; D perhaps matches TRBD1 (5 bases). The germline gives CDR1 SGHKS, CDR2 YYEKEE (reference sequence). The CDR3 runs to 17 residues. V gave up 1 base and J gave up 4 bases, with 17 bases separating them.

The CDR3 protein is CASSDDRGSSPLHF. The CDR3 DNA reads TGTGCCAGCAGTGATGACCGGGGGAGTTCACCCCTCCACTTT. The chain employs TRBV2 and TRBJ1-6, with D maybe TRBD1 (5 bases). The V gene's germline CDR1 is SNHLY and CDR2 FYNNEI. V was cut by 3 bases and J by 9 bases, with 12 bases left in between. CDR3 length: 14 amino acids.

This clone was recorded at least ten times. The rearrangement uses TRBV9 and TRBJ2-1, with 12 nucleotides matching TRBD1. The CDR3 length is 17 residues. The J segment lost 3 bases and the V segment lost 2 bases, leaving 6 bases of the junction unmatched. CDR1 is SGDLS and CDR2 is YYNGEE in the germline V gene. For the CDR3, the DNA is TGTGCCAGCAGCGTTGGGACAGGGGGCTATTACTACAATGAGCAGTTCTTC. Translated: CASSVGTGGYYYNEQFF.

The chain couples TRBV9 to TRBJ2-7; D not certain. Trimming shortened V by 3 bases and J by 5 bases, and 6 bases separated the two germline ends. The CDR3 is 11 amino acids. Germline CDR1 and CDR2: SGDLS and YYNGEE. This chain's CDR3 is CASSAEDEQYF. Here the CDR3 DNA reads TGTGCCAGCAGCGCCGAGGACGAGCAGTACTTC. The full variable domain, completed using reference TRBV9 and TRBJ2-7, is DSGVTQTPKHLITATGQRVTLRCSPRSGDLSVYWYQQSLDQGLQFLIQYYNGEERAKGNILERFSAQQFPDLHSELNLSSLELGDSALYFCASSAEDEQYFGPGTRLTVT.

CDR3 residues: CAIRGPQSPYGYTF. Here the CDR3 DNA reads TGTGCCATCAGGGGACCTCAGTCTCCCTATGGCTACACCTTC. V is TRBV10-3 and J is TRBJ1-2; D possibly corresponds to TRBD1 (5 bases). The CDR3 contains 14 residues. V was shortened by 6 bases and J by 4 bases, with 15 bases between the two germline ends. Germline V lookup: CDR1 ENHRY, CDR2 SYGVKD.

The rearrangement uses TRBV6-5 and TRBJ2-7, with D perhaps TRBD1 (6 bases). This CDR3 is built from 15 residues. V was shortened by 2 bases and J by 0 bases, with 11 bases between the two germline ends. Germline V gene data show CDR1 as MNHEY and CDR2 as SVGAGI. In DNA, the CDR3 is TGTGCCAGCAGTTACCGACAGGTCCACTCCTACGAGCAGTACTTC. Protein: CASSYRQVHSYEQYF.

This rearrangement joins TRBV4-3 to TRBJ2-4; D is unresolved. CDR3 length equals 14 residues. V was clipped by 0 bases and J by 8 bases, with 11 bases between them. Germline V gene lookup returns CDR1 LGHNA and CDR2 YSLEER. The CDR3: CASSQDLQADIQYF. CDR3 bases: TGCGCCAGCAGCCAAGATCTCCAAGCTGACATTCAGTACTTC.